Listed below are T cell receptor beta chains from one sample, sequenced in a study of T-cell memory formation after mild COVID-19. TCRdb itself ran the 5' RACE reads through MiXCR, one entry per CDR3 protein. The profile shows about 81,000 distinct CDR3 sequences, around 25% of them singletons. Specimen: PBMCs or a T cell subset sorted from them (not recorded which). The receptors were gathered from a man aged 18 to 29 who had mild COVID-19 (a few samples of this study predate the infection). Cell type and time point are not known. CDR3s include the opening cysteine and the closing phenylalanine or tryptophan. Each record gives: clone size, J gene, CDR3 length, V gene, D gene, CDR3 DNA, CDR3 protein. D genes are given only for firm matches. Size values are once, few and many counts, or a class for expanded clones, and some rows have none.

hyperexpanded | TRBJ2-1 | 14 | TRBV5-6 | TRBD1 | TGTGCCAGCAGCCCGCCGGGACAGCACAATGAGCAGTTCTTC | CASSPPGQHNEQFF
. | TRBJ2-1 | 17 | TRBV29-1 | TRBD2 | TGCAGCGTTGAGGGACTAGCGGGGGAATTCTCCTACAATGAGCAGTTCTTC | CSVEGLAGEFSYNEQFF
. | TRBJ2-1 | 17 | TRBV27 | TRBD1 | TGTGCCAGCAGTCAGCCGGGACAGGGGGCCAGCTACAATGAGCAGTTCTTC | CASSQPGQGASYNEQFF
many | TRBJ2-7 | 14 | TRBV20-1 | TRBD1 | TGCAGTGCTAGAGTTCGGGACAGGGGTTCCGAGCAGTACTTC | CSARVRDRGSEQYF
few | TRBJ2-1 | 14 | TRBV4-3 | . | TGCGCCAGCAGCCTAGATCTCCCAGGGGATGAGCAGTTCTTC | CASSLDLPGDEQFF
. | TRBJ2-7 | 15 | TRBV10-3 | . | TGTGCCATCGGCCCCCCTGACAGCACCTTCTACGAGCAGTACTTC | CAIGPPDSTFYEQYF
few | TRBJ2-7 | 14 | TRBV27 | TRBD1 | TGTGCCAGCAGCCCGGACAGGGACCTTTACGAGCAGTACTTC | CASSPDRDLYEQYF
. | TRBJ2-7 | 14 | TRBV20-1 | TRBD1 | TGCAGTGCTAGAGAACCGACAGGGCCCTACGAGCAGTACTTC | CSAREPTGPYEQYF
few | TRBJ2-1 | 15 | TRBV29-1 | . | TGCAGCGTTAAGGAATGGGCAGGGGCGGGTAATGAGCAGTTCTTC | CSVKEWAGAGNEQFF
. | TRBJ2-5 | 13 | TRBV21-1 | . | TGTGCCAGCAGAGACCGGGTCCAAGAGACCCAGTACTTC | CASRDRVQETQYF